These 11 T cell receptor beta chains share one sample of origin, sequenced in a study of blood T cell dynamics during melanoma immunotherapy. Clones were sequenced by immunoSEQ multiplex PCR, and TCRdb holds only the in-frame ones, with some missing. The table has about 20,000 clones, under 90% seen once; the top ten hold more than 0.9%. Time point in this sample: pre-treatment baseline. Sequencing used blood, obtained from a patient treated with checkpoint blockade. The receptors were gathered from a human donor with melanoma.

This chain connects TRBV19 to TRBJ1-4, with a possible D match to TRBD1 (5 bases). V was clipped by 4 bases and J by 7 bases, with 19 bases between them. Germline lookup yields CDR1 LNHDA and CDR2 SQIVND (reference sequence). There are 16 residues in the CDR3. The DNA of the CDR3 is TGTGCCAGTAGTACCAGGGCCTCCCCGGGAGGTGAAAAACTGTTTTTT. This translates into CASSTRASPGGEKLFF.

The DNA for the CDR3 is TGTGCCAGCAGCCTCGTTAGCGGGTGGAGCTCCTACGAGCAGTACTTC. Amino acids: CASSLVSGWSSYEQYF. This chain links TRBV7-2 with TRBJ2-7, with 7 positions matching TRBD2. After removal of 5 bases from V and 0 bases from J, the junction contained 10 bases not matched to a gene. CDR3 length equals 16 residues. Germline V gene data show CDR1 as SGHTA and CDR2 as FQGNSA.

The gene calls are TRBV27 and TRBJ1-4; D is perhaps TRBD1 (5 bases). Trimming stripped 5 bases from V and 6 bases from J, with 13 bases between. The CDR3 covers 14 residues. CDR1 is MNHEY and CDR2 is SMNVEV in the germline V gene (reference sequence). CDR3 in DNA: TGTGCCAGCAGTCCAGGGAGGATGGATGAAAAACTGTTTTTT. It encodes CASSPGRMDEKLFF.

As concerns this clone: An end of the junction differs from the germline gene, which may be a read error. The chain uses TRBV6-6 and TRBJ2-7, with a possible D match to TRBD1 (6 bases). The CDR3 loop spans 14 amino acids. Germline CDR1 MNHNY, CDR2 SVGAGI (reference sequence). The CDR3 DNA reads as TGTGCCAACAGTTACTCGGCAGGGGAAAACGAGCAGTACTTC. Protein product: CANSYSAGENEQYF.

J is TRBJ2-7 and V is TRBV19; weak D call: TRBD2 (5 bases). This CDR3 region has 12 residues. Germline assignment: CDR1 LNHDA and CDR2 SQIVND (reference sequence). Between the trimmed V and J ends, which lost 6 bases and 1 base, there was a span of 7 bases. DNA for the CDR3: TGTGCCAGTAGAAGAGGGTCCTACGAGCAGTACTTC. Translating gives CASRRGSYEQYF. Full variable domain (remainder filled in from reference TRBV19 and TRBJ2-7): DGGITQSPKYLFRKEGQNVTLSCEQNLNHDAMYWYRQDPGQGLRLIYYSQIVNDFQKGDIAEGYSVSREKKESFPLTVTSAQKNPTAFYLCASRRGSYEQYFGPGTRLTVT.

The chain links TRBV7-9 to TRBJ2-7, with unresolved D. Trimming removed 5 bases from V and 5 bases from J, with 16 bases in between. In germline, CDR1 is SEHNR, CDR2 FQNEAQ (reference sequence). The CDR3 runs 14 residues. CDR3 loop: CASSPSQVRHEQYF. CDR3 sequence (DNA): TGTGCCAGCAGCCCCTCCCAAGTTCGGCACGAGCAGTACTTC.

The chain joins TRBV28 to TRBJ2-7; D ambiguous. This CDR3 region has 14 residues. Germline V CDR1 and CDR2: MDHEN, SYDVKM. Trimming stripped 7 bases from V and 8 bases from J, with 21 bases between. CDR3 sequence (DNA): TGTGCCAGCACTACCGCGGCCGCTGGTGTGAAGCAGTACTTC. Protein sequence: CASTTAAAGVKQYF.

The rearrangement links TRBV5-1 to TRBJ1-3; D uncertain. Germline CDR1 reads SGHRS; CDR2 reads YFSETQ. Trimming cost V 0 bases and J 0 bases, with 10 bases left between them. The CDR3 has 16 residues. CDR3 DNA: TGCGCCAGCAGCTTGGTTGCCCAAAGCTCTGGAAACACCATATATTTT. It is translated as CASSLVAQSSGNTIYF.

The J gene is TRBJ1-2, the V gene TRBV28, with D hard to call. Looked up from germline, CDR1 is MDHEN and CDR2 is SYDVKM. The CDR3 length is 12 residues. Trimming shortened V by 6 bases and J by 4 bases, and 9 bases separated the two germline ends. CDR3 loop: CASSGPFYGYTF. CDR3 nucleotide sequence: TGTGCCAGCAGCGGGCCCTTCTATGGCTACACCTTC.

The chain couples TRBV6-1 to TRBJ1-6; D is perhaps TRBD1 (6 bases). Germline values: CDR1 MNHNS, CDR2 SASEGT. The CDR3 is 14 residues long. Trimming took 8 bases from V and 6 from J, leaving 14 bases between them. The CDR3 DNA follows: TGTGCCAGCCTCTTACAGGGAATTAATTCACCCCTCCACTTT. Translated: CASLLQGINSPLHF.

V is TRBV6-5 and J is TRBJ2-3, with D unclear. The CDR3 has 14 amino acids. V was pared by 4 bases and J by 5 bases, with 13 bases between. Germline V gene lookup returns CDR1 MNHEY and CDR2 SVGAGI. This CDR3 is CASSFHPSRDTQYF. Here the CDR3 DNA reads TGTGCCAGCAGTTTCCACCCCTCCCGAGATACGCAGTATTTT.